The source of this T cell receptor (beta chain) is a study of graft-versus-host responses after intestinal transplantation. Across the study: Anti-thymocyte globulin served as induction for all recipients, who then took tacrolimus and steroids for about 3 years. Study results and caveats: Early post-transplant HvG declines showed an association with peak circulating GvH clone levels. Graft-donor T cell macrochimerism in patients accompanied high graft-versus-host to host-versus-graft clonal ratios in allografts.

Assay used: immunoSEQ multiplex PCR; TCRdb lists only in-frame clones, some missing. This table holds over 90,000 clones, 93% found once. This CDR3 is built from 11 residues. CDR1 is SGDLS, CDR2 YYNGEE, per germline. Trimming stripped 4 bases from V and 10 bases from J, with 9 bases between. Comments on this clone: Antigen specificity is unknown.

The chain couples TRBV9 to TRBJ2-1; D may be TRBD2 (6 bases). The receptor's source is a human donor who received an intestinal transplant. Sample: unstimulated CD8+ T cells sorted from spleen or lymph node cells, taken before intestinal transplant. CDR3 in amino acids: CASSPGREQFF. DNA for the CDR3: TGTGCCAGCAGCCCGGGGAGGGAGCAGTTCTTC. The complete variable domain, with remaining parts taken from reference TRBV9 and TRBJ2-1, reads DSGVTQTPKHLITATGQRVTLRCSPRSGDLSVYWYQQSLDQGLQFLIQYYNGEERAKGNILERFSAQQFPDLHSELNLSSLELGDSALYFCASSPGREQFFGPGTRLTVL.